This T cell receptor beta chain was profiled in a study of T-cell memory formation after mild COVID-19. General study results and limits: That cross-reactive memory joined was suggested by some responding clones appearing in pre-infection memory. Largely, contracting CD4+ clones fell within CM and EM, and contracting CD8+ clones within EMRA. Whether day 37 second-wave clones are SARS-CoV-2-specific was not confirmed. The study found balanced CD4/CD8 in clones contracting day 15 to 85 and a CD4+ lean in later expanders.

One entry per CDR3 protein results from TCRdb running MiXCR on the 5' RACE reads. The sample lists tens of thousands of distinct CDR3 sequences; approximately 13% were seen once. CDR1 is SQVTM, CDR2 ANQGSEA, per germline. The CDR3 is 10 residues long. V lost 0 bases and J 6 bases, leaving 3 bases between the germline ends. About this clonotype itself: Its antigen is unknown.

This clonotype was sampled from an adult woman who had mild COVID-19 (a few samples of this study predate the infection). Cell type and time point are not known. Sequenced sample: PBMCs or a T cell subset sorted from them (not recorded which). This sequence joins TRBV29-1 and TRBJ2-7; D unclear. CDR3 loop: CSVEDGEQYF. CDR3 DNA: TGCAGCGTTGAAGACGGCGAGCAGTACTTC.